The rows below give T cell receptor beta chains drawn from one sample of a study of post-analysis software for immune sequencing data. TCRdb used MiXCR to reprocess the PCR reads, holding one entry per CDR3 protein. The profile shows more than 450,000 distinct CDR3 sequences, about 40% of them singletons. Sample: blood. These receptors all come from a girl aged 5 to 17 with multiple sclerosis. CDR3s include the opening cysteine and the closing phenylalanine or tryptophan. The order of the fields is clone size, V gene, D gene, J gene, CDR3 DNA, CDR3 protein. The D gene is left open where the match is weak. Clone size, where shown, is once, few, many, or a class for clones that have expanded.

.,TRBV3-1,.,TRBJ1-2,TGTGCCAGCAGCCAAGCAGGCTATGGCTACACCTTC,CASSQAGYGYTF
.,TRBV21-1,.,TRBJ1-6,TGTGCCAGCAGCAAGGGGACAGGGGGTAATTCACCCCTCCACTTT,CASSKGTGGNSPLHF
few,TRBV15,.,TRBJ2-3,TGTGCCACCAGCAGAGAAAAAACGGCGAAAGATACGCAGTATTTT,CATSREKTAKDTQYF
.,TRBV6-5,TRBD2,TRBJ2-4,TGTGCCAGCAGTTATGCTGGGTCGGGAGGGCCGGAGAACATTCAGTACTTC,CASSYAGSGGPENIQYF
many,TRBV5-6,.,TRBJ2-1,TGTGCCAGCAGTTCGCCTTCGAATGAGCAGTTCTTC,CASSSPSNEQFF
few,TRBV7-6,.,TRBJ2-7,TGTGCCAGCAGCTTAGATGTGGCCAGCTCCTACGAGCAGTACTTC,CASSLDVASSYEQYF
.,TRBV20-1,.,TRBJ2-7,TGCAGTGCTAGCCAGGACAGACCATACGAGCAGTACTTC,CSASQDRPYEQYF
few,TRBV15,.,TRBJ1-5,TGTGCCACCAGCAGAGCGGGGAATCAGCCCCAGCATTTT,CATSRAGNQPQHF
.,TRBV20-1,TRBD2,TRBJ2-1,TGCAGTGCTAGAGATTCGGTAGCGGGCCCGTCCTACAATGAGCAGTTCTTC,CSARDSVAGPSYNEQFF
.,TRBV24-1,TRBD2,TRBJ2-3,TGTGCCACCAGTGAACCGGGACTAGCAAGCACAGATACGCAGTATTTT,CATSEPGLASTDTQYF
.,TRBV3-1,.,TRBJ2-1,TGTGCCAGCAGAGCCGGGAGAAACAATGAGCAGTTCTTC,CASRAGRNNEQFF
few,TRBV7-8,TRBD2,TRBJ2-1,TGTGCCAGCAGCTTTAGCGGGAGTCGGAACAATGAGCAGTTCTTC,CASSFSGSRNNEQFF
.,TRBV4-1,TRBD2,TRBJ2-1,TGCGCCAGCAGCCCGCGGACTAGCGGGATTCTGGGGGGCTACAATGAGCAGTTCTTC,CASSPRTSGILGGYNEQFF
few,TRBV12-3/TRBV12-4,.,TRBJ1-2,TGTGCCAGCAGTTCGGGGATTGTCGGTCCTGGCTACACCTTC,CASSSGIVGPGYTF
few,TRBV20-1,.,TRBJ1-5,TGCAGTGCTAGAGATTACCCGGGCCAGCCCCAGCATTTT,CSARDYPGQPQHF
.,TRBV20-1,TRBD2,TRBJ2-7,TGCAGTGCTAAGGGACTAGCGGGGGTTAACGAGCAGTACTTC,CSAKGLAGVNEQYF
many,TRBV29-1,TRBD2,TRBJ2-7,TGCAGCGTTGCCGGGACTAGCGGGCTCCACGAGCAGTACTTC,CSVAGTSGLHEQYF
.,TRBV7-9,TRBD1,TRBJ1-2,TGTGCCAGCAGCATAGGACAGGATAACTATGGCTACACCTTC,CASSIGQDNYGYTF
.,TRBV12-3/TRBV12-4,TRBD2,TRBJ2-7,TGTGCCAGCAGAGCGGGACCGAGCTCCTACGAGCAGTACTTC,CASRAGPSSYEQYF
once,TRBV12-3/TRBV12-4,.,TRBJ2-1,TGTGCCAGCAGTTTAAGGGGGGAGGGCCAGAATGAGCAGTTCTTC,CASSLRGEGQNEQFF
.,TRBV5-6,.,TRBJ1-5,TGTGCCAGCAGCTTCCGGGGACGCTATAGCAATCAGCCCCAGCATTTT,CASSFRGRYSNQPQHF
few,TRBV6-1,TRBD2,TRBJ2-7,TGTGCCAGCAGTACCCCGATCCCTCTAGCGGGACTCTCCTACGAGCAGTACTTC,CASSTPIPLAGLSYEQYF
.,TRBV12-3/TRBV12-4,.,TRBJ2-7,TGTGCCAGTAGTTTAAGAGTGTGGTACGAGCAGTACTTC,CASSLRVWYEQYF
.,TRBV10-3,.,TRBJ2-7,TGTGCCATCAGTGAAGGGGCCAGGGGTGACTACGAGCAGTACTTC,CAISEGARGDYEQYF
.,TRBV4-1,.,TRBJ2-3,TGCGCCAGCAGCCGCCAGGCCGGGACCCCCACAGATACGCAGTATTTT,CASSRQAGTPTDTQYF
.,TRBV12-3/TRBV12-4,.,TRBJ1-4,TGTGCCAGCAGTTTAGCGCCCTACATGGAAGGGGAAAAACTGTTTTTT,CASSLAPYMEGEKLFF
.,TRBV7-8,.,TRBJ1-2,TGTGCCAGCAGCTCGGGCAGTAACTATGGCTACACCTTC,CASSSGSNYGYTF
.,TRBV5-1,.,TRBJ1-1,TGCGCCAGCAGCGTAGGGGTAGCGAGCACTGAAGCTTTCTTT,CASSVGVASTEAFF
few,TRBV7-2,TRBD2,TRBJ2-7,TGTGCCAGCAGCCCTGCCGTAGCGGGATACGAGCAGTACTTC,CASSPAVAGYEQYF
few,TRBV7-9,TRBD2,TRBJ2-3,TGTGCCAGCAGCTCGCGGGAGGTCAGGCCAGATACGCAGTATTTT,CASSSREVRPDTQYF
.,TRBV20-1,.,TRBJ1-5,TGCAGTGCTAGGCAGGAAAGAAATCAGCCCCAGCATTTT,CSARQERNQPQHF
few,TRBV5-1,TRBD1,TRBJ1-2,TGCGCCAGCAGCTTGGGAGGGGGCGATGGCTATGGCTACACCTTC,CASSLGGGDGYGYTF
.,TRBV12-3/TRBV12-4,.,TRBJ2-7,TGTGCCAGCAGTTTTGTGGGCAGGGGCTACGAGCAGTACTTC,CASSFVGRGYEQYF
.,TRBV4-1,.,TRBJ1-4,TGCGCCAGCAGCCATCGCACCGGGAAGGAGCGCGAAAAACTGTTTTTT,CASSHRTGKEREKLFF
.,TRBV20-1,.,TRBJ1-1,TGCAGTGCTAGAGCTGTAGCAGCATCAGACACTGAAGCTTTCTTT,CSARAVAASDTEAFF
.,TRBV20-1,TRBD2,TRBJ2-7,TGCAGTGCTAGAGATCCTCTAGCGGGAGGGCACGAGCAGTACTTC,CSARDPLAGGHEQYF
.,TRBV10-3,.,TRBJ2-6,TGTGCCATCAGTGCGACCCAGGGTTCCGGGGCCAACGTCCTGACTTTC,CAISATQGSGANVLTF
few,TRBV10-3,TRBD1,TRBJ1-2,TGTGCCATCAGTGCCGGGGACAGGGGGGATGGCTACACCTTC,CAISAGDRGDGYTF
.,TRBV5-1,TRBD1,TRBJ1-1,TGCGCCAGCAGTGCCCAGGGACAGGGGAAGAACACTGAAGCTTTCTTT,CASSAQGQGKNTEAFF
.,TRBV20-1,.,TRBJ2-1,TGCAGTGCTAATCTGGGGGCCAGGGGGGATGAGCAGTTCTTC,CSANLGARGDEQFF